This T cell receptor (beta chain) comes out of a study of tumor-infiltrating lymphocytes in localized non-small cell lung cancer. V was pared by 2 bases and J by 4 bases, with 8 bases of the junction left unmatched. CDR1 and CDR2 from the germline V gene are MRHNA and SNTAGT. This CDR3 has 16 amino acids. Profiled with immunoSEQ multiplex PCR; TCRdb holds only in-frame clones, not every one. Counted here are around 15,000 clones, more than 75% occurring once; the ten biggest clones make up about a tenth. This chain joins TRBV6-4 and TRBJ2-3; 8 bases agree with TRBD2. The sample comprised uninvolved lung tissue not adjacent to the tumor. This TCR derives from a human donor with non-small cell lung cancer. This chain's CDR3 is CASSDVAGGMPDTQYF. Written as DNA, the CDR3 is TGTGCCAGCAGTGACGTCGCGGGAGGTATGCCAGATACGCAGTATTTT.